These 4 T cell receptor beta chains were all obtained from the same sample, sequenced in a study of technical replicates of blood from a handful of donors. Libraries were prepared by immunoSEQ multiplex PCR; TCRdb keeps only in-frame clonotypes and omits some of them. Of roughly 81,000 clones detected, less than 98% appear once; the ten largest clones hold less than 0.2%. Input material: T cells isolated from PBMCs. The receptors here all came from a human donor in good health.

In nucleotides, the CDR3 is TGTGCCAGCAGTTTCCGGATAGCGGGGGCCGGCTACGAGCAGTACTTC. Residues: CASSFRIAGAGYEQYF. The chain links TRBV28 to TRBJ2-7; 9 positions match TRBD2. CDR3 length: 16 residues. The germline CDR1 and CDR2 sequences are MDHEN and SYDVKM. J was trimmed by 3 bases and V by 3 bases; bases with no gene match: 9.

The V and J genes are TRBV30 and TRBJ2-3; the match to TRBD2 covers 11 bases. CDR3 length: 16 residues. The germline gives CDR1 GTSNPN, CDR2 SVGIG (reference sequence). Trimming at V came to 3 bases and at J to 6 bases, leaving 11 bases not matched to a gene. The CDR3 reads CAWSEIAGGLSDTQYF. The CDR3 DNA reads as TGTGCCTGGAGCGAGATAGCGGGGGGGCTATCGGATACGCAGTATTTT.

V is TRBV6-5 and J is TRBJ2-3; D ambiguous. Germline values: CDR1 MNHEY, CDR2 SVGAGI. Trimming removed 9 bases at V and 0 bases at J, with 7 bases between. The CDR3 contains 12 residues. The CDR3 spells CASRTSTDTQYF. CDR3 in DNA: TGTGCCAGTCGAACTAGCACAGATACGCAGTATTTT.

The chain joins TRBV7-9 to TRBJ1-1; D perhaps matches TRBD1 (6 bases). CDR3 length: 14 amino acids. The germline CDR1 and CDR2 sequences are SEHNR and FQNEAQ (reference sequence). Trimming took 4 bases from V and 4 from J, leaving 13 bases between them. CDR3 protein: CASSSRGFVTEAFF. For the CDR3, the DNA is TGTGCCAGCAGCTCCAGGGGATTTGTCACTGAAGCTTTCTTT. The whole variable domain, remainder taken from reference TRBV7-9 and TRBJ1-1, is DTGVSQNPRHKITKRGQNVTFRCDPISEHNRLYWYRQTLGQGPEFLTYFQNEAQLEKSRLLSDRFSAERPKGSFSTLEIQRTEQGDSAMYLCASSSRGFVTEAFFGQGTRLTVV.